The clone carrying this TCR beta chain was seen a handful of times. Its target is unknown. V was clipped by 8 bases and J by 1 base, with 14 bases between them. CDR3 length equals 14 residues. Per germline, CDR1 MNHEY and CDR2 SVGAGI. The PCR had 60 Vbeta and 13 Jbeta primers. Original handling: Later, an analysis found 75 million to 90 million unique TCR beta chains, and about 9.9 million of these were shared. This table comes from immunoSEQ multiplex PCR, and its TCRdb copy is limited to in-frame clones, with some not included. V and J calls and clone size come straight from that table; D and trimming were deduced from the DNA. The sample holds around 110,000 clones; about 10% are singletons and the top ten take approximately 3%. These data are taken from a study of cytomegalovirus exposure and HLA in healthy donors. The study, taken as a whole, reports: An assumption of roughly uniform sequencing depth across donors underlay the presence/absence analyses. Donors belonging to an Asian-associated ancestry cluster reportedly showed fewer N-insertions in productive TCRs than the roughly 700-donor mean, according to what a later analysis found. A later analysis linked a missense DCLRE1C variant to TCR beta V- and J-gene trimming.

The chain uses TRBV6-5 and TRBJ1-1, with D possibly matching TRBD1 (5 bases). The clonotype comes from a young man in good health and CMV-seronegative. The sequencing sample was made of PBMCs. Written as DNA, the CDR3 is TGTGCCAGCGACTCACAGGCGACGAACACTGAAGCTTTCTTT. Amino acids: CASDSQATNTEAFF.